This paragraph reports one T cell receptor beta chain. This clonotype showed up just a few times. No antigen is known for it. It has no much larger one-base neighbor in the sample; base qualities were not kept. The source of the sample is a study of T-cell reconstitution after alpha-beta-depleted transplantation in children (dated by TCRdb to about 2016). Some background on the complete study: The study quantitatively tracked T-cell immune reconstitution after TCRalphabeta/CD19-depleted allogeneic hematopoietic cell transplantation in children using TCR repertoire profiling.

The germline V gene gives CDR1 as KGHSH and CDR2 as LQKENI. The trim is 3 bases for V and 0 bases for J, with a gap of 15 bases between the germline ends. The CDR3 runs 17 residues from the cysteine to the phenylalanine. The entry retains the CDR3 DNA only, 51 bases that are in frame from base 1. Receptor amplification or capture employed PCR. The sequencing machine was an Illumina HiSeq 2500. To normalize quantification of the TCRbeta repertoire, the TCR libraries were built with molecular barcoding that relied on unique molecular identifiers. Clones were called with MiXCR by TCRdb after fastp trimmed the public reads at Q25, and only in-frame beta chains were retained. Rows with one shared CDR3 protein collapse into an entry with the most common genes and DNA. The sample includes 500,000 to 600,000 distinct CDR3 sequences, with approximately 16% observed a single time. Jointly, the top ten make up roughly 3.3% of the sample.

The input for sequencing was PBMCs from the stem cell graft donor, taken from the stem cell graft. The sequence joins TRBV18 to TRBJ1-5, with the D gene not confidently named. This clonotype originated in a human donor who donated a stem cell graft to a child with acute lymphoblastic leukemia. The CDR3 is CASSPLPGENSNQPQHF. The DNA sequence is TGTGCCAGCTCACCGTTGCCTGGGGAGAATAGCAATCAGCCCCAGCATTTT.